The clone carrying this TCR beta chain was seen at least ten times. These data belong to a study of T-cell reconstitution after alpha-beta-depleted transplantation in children. The CDR3 covers 20 residues. After removal of 2 bases from V and 1 base from J, the junction contained 8 bases not matched to a gene. Per germline, CDR1 SGHAT and CDR2 FQNNGV. The library targeted TCRbeta and was prepared with unique molecular identifiers. In TCRdb, the PCR reads were re-called with MiXCR into one record per CDR3 protein. The data show 200,000 to 250,000 distinct CDR3 sequences, 9% to 10% seen once. The clonotype was recovered from a human donor who donated a stem cell graft to a child with SCID. The specimen was PBMCs from the stem cell graft donor, collected from the stem cell graft. The chain joins TRBV11-2 to TRBJ2-1; 16 bases agree with TRBD2. CDR3 sequence reads: CASSLFGGLAGGRSYNEQFF. The CDR3 DNA reads as TGTGCCAGCAGCTTATTCGGGGGACTAGCGGGGGGGCGGTCCTACAATGAGCAGTTCTTC. Supplemented by reference TRBV11-2 and TRBJ2-1, the full variable domain reads EAGVAQSPRYKIIEKRQSVAFWCNPISGHATLYWYQQILGQGPKLLIQFQNNGVVDDSQLPKDRFSAERLKGVDSTLKIQPAKLEDSAVYLCASSLFGGLAGGRSYNEQFFGPGTRLTVL.